These 27 T cell receptor beta chains were all obtained from the same sample, sequenced in a study of cytomegalovirus exposure and HLA in healthy donors. A multiplex PCR was run with 60 Vbeta primers and 13 Jbeta primers. The method was immunoSEQ multiplex PCR; TCRdb's version includes in-frame clones alone and lacks a portion of them. The sample includes about 140,000 clones, 75% to 85% of them seen just once. Sequenced input: PBMCs. The receptors come from a woman aged 40 to 50 in good health and CMV-seropositive.

This clone showed up just a few times. This sequence joins TRBV28 and TRBJ2-1; 14 nucleotides match TRBD2. Germline CDR1 MDHEN, CDR2 SYDVKM. The CDR3 totals 16 residues. With 5 bases clipped from V and 8 bases from J, the junction kept 8 bases outside the gene matches. The CDR3 reads CASSAPTSGRGDEQFF. The CDR3, as DNA: TGTGCCAGCAGTGCCCCGACTAGCGGGAGGGGCGATGAGCAGTTCTTC.

This chain joins TRBV14 and TRBJ2-1, with D perhaps matching TRBD1 (5 bases). V lost 4 bases to trimming and J lost 2 bases, with 9 bases between them. CDR3 length: 14 amino acids. CDR1 is SGHDN, CDR2 FVKESK, per germline. In DNA, the CDR3 is TGTGCCAGCAGCCCGGCGGACACCTACAATGAGCAGTTCTTC. Translated: CASSPADTYNEQFF.

The V call is TRBV9, the J call TRBJ2-1; no definite D call. Germline V gene lookup returns CDR1 SGDLS and CDR2 YYNGEE. The V gene lost 0 bases and the J gene lost 8 bases, with 3 bases spanning the gap. This CDR3 comprises 11 residues. The CDR3 sequence: CASSVADEQFF. CDR3 nucleotide sequence: TGTGCCAGCAGCGTAGCGGATGAGCAGTTCTTC.

The chain couples TRBV7-9 to TRBJ1-1, with 7 bases fitting TRBD1. Germline V CDR1 and CDR2: SEHNR, FQNEAQ (reference sequence). CDR3 length equals 14 residues. The V segment lost 0 bases and the J segment 4 bases; nucleotides outside the gene matches: 2. The CDR3: CASSLARGPTEAFF. The CDR3 coding sequence is TGTGCCAGCAGCTTAGCAAGGGGGCCCACTGAAGCTTTCTTT.

The V and J genes are TRBV7-2 and TRBJ2-3; D uncertain. V dropped 6 bases and J dropped 6 bases, with 13 bases sitting between them. CDR1 and CDR2 (germline): SGHTA, FQGNSA. This CDR3 contains 13 residues. CDR3 sequence reads: CASRTMAADTQYF. The CDR3 DNA sequence: TGTGCCAGCAGGACCATGGCGGCTGATACGCAGTATTTT. Supplemented by reference TRBV7-2 and TRBJ2-3, the full variable domain reads GAGVSQSPSNKVTEKGKDVELRCDPISGHTALYWYRQSLGQGLEFLIYFQGNSAPDKSGLPSDRFSAERTGGSVSTLTIQRTQQEDSAVYLCASRTMAADTQYFGPGTRLTVL.

The chain uses TRBV10-3 and TRBJ2-3; 10 positions agree with TRBD2. Germline CDR1 is ENHRY and CDR2 is SYGVKD. The junction had 7 bases not matched to a gene; V was cut back by 0 bases and J by 1 base. CDR3 length: 18 amino acids. CDR3 in DNA: TGTGCCATCAGTGAGTCCTCTCAGCGGGAGGGCCGCACAGATACGCAGTATTTT. The encoded protein is CAISESSQREGRTDTQYF.

The rearrangement links TRBV30 to TRBJ2-2, with D possibly being TRBD2 (6 bases). V lost 3 bases, J lost 4 bases, and 15 bases lay in between. CDR3 size: 15 residues. Germline CDR1 and CDR2: GTSNPN and SVGIG (reference sequence). In DNA form, the CDR3 reads TGTGCCTGGAGATCAGGGAGGCCGGGCACCGGGGAGCTGTTTTTT. Amino acid sequence: CAWRSGRPGTGELFF.

The rearrangement links TRBV5-1 to TRBJ2-1; 15 bases map to TRBD2. Germline lookup yields CDR1 SGHRS and CDR2 YFSETQ. J lost 6 bases, V lost 4 bases, and 8 bases had no gene match. This CDR3 has 17 residues. The CDR3 loop is CASSVGLAGGWGNEQFF. The CDR3 bases are TGCGCCAGCAGCGTGGGACTAGCGGGAGGATGGGGCAATGAGCAGTTCTTC.

This clone was detected only once. V and J are TRBV7-6 and TRBJ2-1; possibly TRBD2 for D (6 bases). There are 16 residues in the CDR3. Trimming stripped 6 bases from V and 5 bases from J, with 20 bases between. Per the germline V gene, CDR1 is SGHVS and CDR2 is FNYEAQ. For the CDR3, the DNA is TGTGCCAGCAGTCCCGAAGGGAGGCTCCCACACAATGAGCAGTTCTTC. Protein product: CASSPEGRLPHNEQFF.

The V and J genes are TRBV10-3 and TRBJ2-5; unclear D gene. Trimming took off 10 bases at V and 5 bases at J, with 11 bases between the two ends. CDR1 ENHRY and CDR2 SYGVKD come from the germline V gene. This CDR3 has 11 amino acids. This chain's CDR3 is CATRGTETQYF. CDR3 nucleotides: TGTGCCACGCGAGGTACGGAGACCCAGTACTTC.

This chain uses TRBV2 with TRBJ2-7; TRBD1 agrees at 8 bases. The CDR3 is 15 amino acids. Germline V gives CDR1 SNHLY, CDR2 FYNNEI. Losses at the gene ends were 6 bases for V and 2 bases for J; bases not matched to a gene: 9. This CDR3 reads CASSGMTGDPYEQYF. The CDR3 coding sequence is TGTGCCAGCAGCGGAATGACAGGGGACCCCTACGAGCAGTACTTC.

The sample holds one count of this clone. The chain employs TRBV19 and TRBJ1-2; the match to TRBD1 covers 11 bases. Germline CDR1 reads LNHDA; CDR2 reads SQIVND (reference sequence). The CDR3 runs to 15 residues. V gave up 6 bases and J gave up 3 bases; unmatched junction bases: 6. For the CDR3, the DNA is TGTGCCAGTAGGGGCCGGGACAGGGGGGACTATGGCTACACCTTC. Translating gives CASRGRDRGDYGYTF.

The genes are TRBV6-1 and TRBJ2-7, with no clear D. CDR3 size: 14 residues. CDR1 and CDR2 (germline): MNHNS, SASEGT. V was shortened by 0 bases and J by 5 bases, with 11 bases between the two germline ends. The DNA for the CDR3 is TGTGCCAGCAGTGAAGCCAACTACCGAAACGAGCAGTACTTC. Its protein is CASSEANYRNEQYF.

This clone has just a few counts. This rearrangement joins TRBV6-1 to TRBJ1-3; 12 bases match TRBD1. The CDR3 has 15 amino acids. Per the germline V gene, CDR1 is MNHNS and CDR2 is SASEGT. J was trimmed by 10 bases and V by 6 bases; bases with no gene match: 10. The CDR3 here is CASSTPGQGAGTIYF. DNA of the CDR3: TGTGCCAGCAGCACCCCGGGACAGGGGGCAGGTACCATATATTTT.

This clone was counted between two and nine times. The genes are TRBV2 and TRBJ2-1; maybe TRBD1 (5 bases). Trimming stripped 7 bases from V and 4 bases from J, with 8 bases between. Germline values: CDR1 SNHLY, CDR2 FYNNEI. The CDR3 has 12 amino acids. CDR3 in amino acids: CASNQGYNEQFF. DNA for the CDR3: TGTGCCAGCAACCAGGGATACAATGAGCAGTTCTTC.

The chain links TRBV5-4 to TRBJ2-7, with D uncertain. The CDR3 extends over 15 amino acids. Germline loops: CDR1 SGHNT, CDR2 YYREEE (reference sequence). V gave up 0 bases and J gave up 3 bases, with 13 bases separating them. This CDR3 reads CASSLGQAPYYEQYF. The CDR3 bases are TGTGCCAGCAGCTTGGGGCAGGCCCCTTACTACGAGCAGTACTTC.

In nucleotides, the CDR3 is TGTGCCAGCAGCCCCAGACAGGCAGGTGAAGCTTTCTTT. It is translated as CASSPRQAGEAFF. The V and J genes are TRBV7-2 and TRBJ1-1; D is perhaps TRBD1 (6 bases). The CDR3 sequence is 13 residues long. Deletions cut 5 bases from V and 7 bases from J, with 14 bases between. CDR1 is SGHTA and CDR2 is FQGNSA in the germline V gene.

This clone showed up just a few times. The V and J genes are TRBV4-1 and TRBJ1-1, with D uncertain. Between the trimmed V and J ends, which lost 1 base and 6 bases, there was a span of 3 bases. This CDR3 contains 11 residues. Per the germline V gene, CDR1 is MGHRA and CDR2 is YSYEKL. CDR3 DNA sequence: TGCGCCAGCAGCCAAGGGCCTGAAGCTTTCTTT. Protein sequence: CASSQGPEAFF.

J is TRBJ1-5 and V is TRBV19, with a possible D match to TRBD1 (5 bases). Trimming removed 3 bases from V and 9 bases from J, with 9 bases in between. CDR3 size: 12 residues. Germline CDR1 reads LNHDA; CDR2 reads SQIVND (reference sequence). In DNA, the CDR3 is TGTGCCAGTAGTATGGAGGGGCGGCCCCAGCATTTT. Translating it yields CASSMEGRPQHF.

This clone was recorded a few times. The chain joins TRBV18 to TRBJ2-3, with D possibly being TRBD1 (6 bases). The CDR3 sequence is 15 residues long. Germline V gene lookup returns CDR1 KGHSH and CDR2 LQKENI. Trimming stripped 6 bases from V and 2 bases from J, with 15 bases between. CDR3 protein: CASSAISGVTDTQYF. The CDR3 DNA reads as TGTGCCAGCTCGGCCATTTCAGGGGTCACAGATACGCAGTATTTT.

The rearrangement uses TRBV7-9 and TRBJ2-1, with 8 nucleotides matching TRBD2. Germline V gene sequence: CDR1 SEHNR, CDR2 FQNEAQ (reference sequence). The CDR3 loop spans 17 amino acids. V lost 4 bases, J lost 7 bases, and 15 bases stayed unmatched. The CDR3 region has the DNA TGTGCCAGCAGCTCATTCCCTTTAGCGGGGAAGATTAATGAGCAGTTCTTC. The encoded protein is CASSSFPLAGKINEQFF. The variable domain in full, with the rest retrieved from reference TRBV7-9 and TRBJ2-1, is DTGVSQNPRHKITKRGQNVTFRCDPISEHNRLYWYRQTLGQGPEFLTYFQNEAQLEKSRLLSDRFSAERPKGSFSTLEIQRTEQGDSAMYLCASSSFPLAGKINEQFFGPGTRLTVL.

This clone appeared once. The chain links TRBV7-2 to TRBJ2-7; 11 bases agree with TRBD1. The CDR3 loop spans 14 amino acids. The germline V gene encodes CDR1 SGHTA and CDR2 FQGNSA. With 3 bases clipped from V and 4 bases from J, the junction kept 2 bases outside the gene matches. The CDR3 is CASSLGQGGYEQYF. Written as DNA, the CDR3 is TGTGCCAGCAGCTTGGGACAGGGGGGTTACGAGCAGTACTTC.

This clone was seen more than once but under ten times. The V call is TRBV9, the J call TRBJ2-1; D is perhaps TRBD2 (6 bases). The CDR3 has 14 amino acids. The V end lost 4 bases, the J end lost 1 base, and 9 bases lay between the germline ends. The V gene's germline CDR1 is SGDLS and CDR2 YYNGEE. The chain's CDR3 is CASSLAESYNEQFF. The CDR3 coding sequence is TGTGCCAGCAGCTTAGCGGAGTCCTACAATGAGCAGTTCTTC.

The V call is TRBV5-6, the J call TRBJ2-2; D is ambiguous. From germline, CDR1 is SGHDT and CDR2 YYEEEE. This CDR3 region has 16 residues. Trimming cost V 1 base and J 0 bases, with 10 bases left between them. This CDR3 is CASSLWAYANTGELFF. For the CDR3, the DNA is TGTGCCAGCAGCTTGTGGGCATACGCGAACACCGGGGAGCTGTTTTTT.

The genes are TRBV10-3 and TRBJ2-3; 9 bases align to TRBD2. The V gene end was trimmed by 7 bases and the J gene end by 3 bases; junction bases not matched to a gene: 8. This CDR3 contains 15 residues. The germline V gene encodes CDR1 ENHRY and CDR2 SYGVKD. CDR3 amino acids: CAINGGLASTDTQYF. CDR3 nucleotides: TGTGCCATCAACGGCGGACTAGCGAGTACAGATACGCAGTATTTT.

The V and J genes are TRBV5-1 and TRBJ1-5; the match to TRBD1 covers 9 bases. The V segment lost 0 bases and the J segment 4 bases; nucleotides outside the gene matches: 5. The CDR3 has 16 amino acids. Germline CDR1 reads SGHRS; CDR2 reads YFSETQ. CDR3 sequence: CASSLAGTGPNQPQHF. The CDR3 bases are TGCGCCAGCAGCTTGGCCGGGACAGGGCCTAATCAGCCCCAGCATTTT.

Remarks on this clone: Additional DNA sequences in this sample encode the identical CDR3. The chain links TRBV5-4 to TRBJ2-3, with 9 bases lining up with TRBD2. The germline CDR1 and CDR2 sequences are SGHNT and YYREEE (reference sequence). The CDR3 spans 15 residues. V dropped 2 bases and J dropped 1; count of bases not matched to a gene: 2. The CDR3 spells CASSLAGGRTDTQYF. The CDR3 nucleotides read TGTGCCAGCAGCTTAGCGGGAGGACGCACAGATACGCAGTATTTT.